One and the same sample provided the 8 T cell receptor beta chains below, sequenced in a study of brain T cells in children with intractable seizures. Time point of the sample: blood from clinic visit 5 months post-surgery; TSC patient then seizure free. TCRdb's table, derived via immunoSEQ multiplex PCR, lists solely in-frame clones and lacks some. The table records about 340,000 clones, nearly 95% of them present only once. Sequences were derived from peripheral blood, sampled 4 to 5 months after surgery. All receptors derive from a boy younger than two with tuberous sclerosis and intractable seizures.

This chain uses TRBV7-9 with TRBJ1-1; D is possibly TRBD1 (6 bases). V was shortened by 5 bases and J by 7 bases, with 11 bases between the two germline ends. The CDR3 has 12 amino acids. From germline, CDR1 is SEHNR and CDR2 FQNEAQ (reference sequence). The CDR3 loop reads CASSAGQLEAFF. As DNA, the CDR3 is TGTGCCAGCAGCGCCGGACAGCTTGAAGCTTTCTTT.

Comments on this clone: Other nucleotide sequences in the sample specify the same CDR3. The chain joins TRBV7-9 to TRBJ2-2; D uncertain. The V end lost 5 bases, the J end lost 4 bases, and 5 bases lay between the germline ends. Germline assignment: CDR1 SEHNR and CDR2 FQNEAQ (reference sequence). This CDR3 contains 12 residues. The CDR3: CASSPGTGELFF. Written as DNA, the CDR3 is TGTGCCAGCAGCCCAGGCACCGGGGAGCTGTTTTTT.

The J gene is TRBJ2-7, the V gene TRBV21-1; the D call of TRBD1 is as the table states it, not checked on the DNA. TRBV21-1 is labeled a pseudogene. The CDR3 is made up of 15 amino acids. The CDR3 protein is CASSKDSNDRYEQYF. The CDR3 DNA reads as TGTGCCAGCAGCAAAGACTCCAATGACAGATACGAGCAGTACTTC.

The rearrangement joins TRBV27 to TRBJ1-2, with 7 nucleotides matching TRBD1. The V and J ends lost 7 bases and 5 bases, in that order; junction bases with no gene match: 10. The CDR3 consists of 14 residues. The germline V gene has CDR1 MNHEY and CDR2 SMNVEV (reference sequence). The CDR3 sequence is CASKSWDSLYGYTF. The CDR3 region has the DNA TGTGCCAGCAAAAGCTGGGACAGTCTTTATGGCTACACCTTC.

V gene TRBV15 combines with J gene TRBJ2-7, with D uncertain. The CDR3 is made up of 13 amino acids. The V end lost 0 bases, the J end lost 5 bases, and 8 bases lay between the germline ends. The germline V gene has CDR1 LNHNV and CDR2 YYDKDF (reference sequence). The CDR3, as DNA: TGTGCCACCAGCAGAGATGACCGGCACGAGCAGTACTTC. Amino acids: CATSRDDRHEQYF.

The rearrangement uses TRBV7-9 and TRBJ1-1, with no clear D. CDR3 length equals 14 residues. CDR1 is SEHNR, CDR2 FQNEAQ, per germline (reference sequence). The ends were cut back, 5 bases at V and 1 base at J, with 11 bases in the middle. Written as DNA, the CDR3 is TGTGCCAGCAGCCAACCCATCGGGAACACTGAAGCTTTCTTT. This encodes CASSQPIGNTEAFF.

This rearrangement joins TRBV20-1 to TRBJ2-2; tentatively, D is TRBD2 (5 bases). CDR3 length: 16 residues. Deletions cut 3 bases from V and 0 bases from J, with 14 bases between. Germline CDR1 reads DFQATT; CDR2 reads SNEGSKA (reference sequence). CDR3 residues: CSASLSSHANTGELFF. In DNA, the CDR3 is TGCAGTGCTAGTCTTTCTAGCCACGCGAACACCGGGGAGCTGTTTTTT.

V is TRBV4-1 and J is TRBJ2-1; D is undetermined. The CDR3 is 14 amino acids. Germline loops: CDR1 MGHRA, CDR2 YSYEKL. The V gene lost 1 base and the J gene lost 7 bases, with 11 bases spanning the gap. CDR3 DNA sequence: TGCGCCAGCAGCCAAGTATCGGCCGGGAATGAGCAGTTCTTC. Translation gives CASSQVSAGNEQFF.